This T cell receptor beta chain was identified during a study of memory CD4+ T cells and cytomegalovirus serostatus. As for the study in general: Donors were healthy Belgian adults, 9 or 10 CMV seropositive and 24 seronegative. General observations from the study: The CMV-associated TCR signature appears largely within the CD4+ memory repertoire.

V shed 5 bases and J 3 bases; nucleotides not matched to a gene: 3. This CDR3 has 13 amino acids. Germline values: CDR1 WSHSY, CDR2 SAAADI. The sort gate was single viable CD3+CD4+CD8-CD45RO+ cells for memory CD4+ T cells. This clone has just a few counts. Its antigen is unidentified. Authors' analysis steps: Out-of-frame sequences were removed, leaving about 2,300,000 distinct TCRbeta sequences. The repertoire was sequenced with immunoSEQ multiplex PCR; TCRdb's copy has only in-frame clones and lacks some. The D gene and trimming were derived from the DNA, and the V and J assignments and clone size from that table. The profile shows tens of thousands of clones, approximately 71% of them singletons.

The sequencing input was memory CD4+ T cells from blood. The clonotype comes from an adult in good health and CMV-seronegative. The rearrangement links TRBV10-2 to TRBJ2-7; 8 bases align to TRBD1. Here the CDR3 reads CASSRDRIYEQYF. CDR3 sequence (DNA): TGCGCCAGCAGTCGGGACAGGATCTACGAGCAGTACTTC.